The T cell receptor beta chain under discussion was sequenced for a study of T cells in Graves' hyperthyroidism and ophthalmopathy. Stable hyperthyroidism: no ophthalmopathy progression over 18 months of follow-up. Regarding the study as a whole: Ophthalmopathy was predicted by the model a median of around 5.9 months ahead of onset. Blood shared most expanded thyroid clonotypes above 0.001.

Remarks on this clonotype: Its specificity is unknown.

It was RNA transcripts that yielded the amplified TCR beta CDR3 regions. TCR CDR3 underwent first-round RT-PCR with the HTBI primer set. TCRdb reprocessed the multiplex PCR reads via MiXCR and lists one record per CDR3 protein. The sample contains 650,000 to 750,000 distinct CDR3 sequences, 14% of which appear only once. The CDR3 has 13 residues. V was pared by 0 bases and J by 9 bases, with 4 bases of the junction left unmatched. The germline gives CDR1 GTSNPN, CDR2 SVGIG (reference sequence). This TCR was recovered from a woman between 18 and 29 years old with Graves' hyperthyroidism. The sequenced sample consisted of blood. J is TRBJ2-1 and V is TRBV30; 8 nucleotides align to TRBD2. The CDR3 reads CAWSVAGVGEQFF. In nucleotides, the CDR3 is TGTGCCTGGAGTGTAGCGGGAGTTGGTGAGCAGTTCTTC.